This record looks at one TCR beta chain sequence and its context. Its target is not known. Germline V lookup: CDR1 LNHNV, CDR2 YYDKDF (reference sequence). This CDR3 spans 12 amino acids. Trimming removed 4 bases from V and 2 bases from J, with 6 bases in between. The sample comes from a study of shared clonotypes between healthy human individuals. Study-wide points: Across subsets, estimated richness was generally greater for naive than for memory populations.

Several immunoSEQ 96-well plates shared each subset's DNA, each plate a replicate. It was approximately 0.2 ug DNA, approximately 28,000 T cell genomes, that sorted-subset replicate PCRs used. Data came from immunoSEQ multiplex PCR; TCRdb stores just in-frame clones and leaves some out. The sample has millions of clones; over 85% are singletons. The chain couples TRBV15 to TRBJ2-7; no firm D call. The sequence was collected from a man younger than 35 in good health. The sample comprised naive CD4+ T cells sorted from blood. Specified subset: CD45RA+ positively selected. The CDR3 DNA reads TGTGCCACCAGCATGTCACCCTACGAGCAGTACTTC. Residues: CATSMSPYEQYF.